The sequence of this T cell receptor beta chain was determined in a study of CD8+CD57+ T cells in acquired aplastic anemia. Trimming took off 1 base at V and 4 bases at J, with 9 bases between the two ends. Germline-derived CDR1 and CDR2 are SGDLS and YYNGEE. CDR3 length: 14 amino acids. Genomic DNA, serving as template, underwent TCR beta VDJ and CDR3 profiling. From the reads, TCRdb called clonotypes with MiXCR, one entry per CDR3 protein. In the table there are approximately 200,000 distinct CDR3 sequences, around 65% of which are singletons. The source material was sorted CD4+, CD8+, or CD8+CD57+ T cells (not recorded which) from PBMCs. J is TRBJ1-3 and V is TRBV9, with a weak D call TRBD1 (5 bases). This sequence was found in a human donor with severe aplastic anemia or a healthy control (not recorded which). In nucleotides, the CDR3 is TGTGCCAGCAGCGTATCGGGGACGGGAAACACCATATATTTT. The encoded protein is CASSVSGTGNTIYF. Looking up the rest from reference TRBV9 and TRBJ1-3 gives the full variable domain: DSGVTQTPKHLITATGQRVTLRCSPRSGDLSVYWYQQSLDQGLQFLIQYYNGEERAKGNILERFSAQQFPDLHSELNLSSLELGDSALYFCASSVSGTGNTIYFGEGSWLTVV.